Described below is a single T cell receptor (beta chain) sequence and its context. The antigen is not known. This entry belongs to a study of cytomegalovirus exposure and HLA in healthy donors. Across the study: Genotyping of nearly 400 donors showed that approximately 83% belonged to the Caucasian-associated ancestry cluster.

V shed 2 bases, J shed 5 bases, and the junction held 9 bases outside the gene matches. The CDR3 sequence is 16 residues long. Germline loops: CDR1 MGHRA, CDR2 YSYEKL. Overall study findings and caveats: In an earlier analysis, most TCR beta V segments were productive about 90% or about 30% of the time. Indistinguishability led to the exclusion of some V segments, TRBV6-2 and TRBV6-3 included. The study put some 150 TCR beta chains on its list as cytomegalovirus-associated.

The PCR made use of 60 Vbeta and 13 Jbeta primers. Method: immunoSEQ multiplex PCR; TCRdb's copy keeps in-frame clones and lacks some. Among about 160,000 clones listed, roughly 80% were seen once. The chain joins TRBV4-1 to TRBJ2-5; 9 nucleotides agree with TRBD2. The sample was PBMCs. The receptor's source is a man aged 25-40 years in good health and CMV-seronegative. CDR3 amino acids: CASSQLAGGAGETQYF. The CDR3 DNA sequence: TGCGCCAGCAGCCAACTCGCGGGAGGGGCCGGGGAGACCCAGTACTTC.